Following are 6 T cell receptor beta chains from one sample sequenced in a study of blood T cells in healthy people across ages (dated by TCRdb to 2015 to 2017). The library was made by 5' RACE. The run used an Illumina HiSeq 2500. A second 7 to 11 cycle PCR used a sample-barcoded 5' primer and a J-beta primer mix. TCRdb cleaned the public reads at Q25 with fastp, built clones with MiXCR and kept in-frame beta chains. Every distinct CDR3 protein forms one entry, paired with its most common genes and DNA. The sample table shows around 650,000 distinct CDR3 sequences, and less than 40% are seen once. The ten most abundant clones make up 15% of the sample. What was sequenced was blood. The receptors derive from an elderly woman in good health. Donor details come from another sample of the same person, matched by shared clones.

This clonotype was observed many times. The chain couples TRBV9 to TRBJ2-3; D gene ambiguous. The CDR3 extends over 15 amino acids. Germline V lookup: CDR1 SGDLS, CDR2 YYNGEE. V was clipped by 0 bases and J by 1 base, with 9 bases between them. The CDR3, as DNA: TGTGCCAGCAGCGTAGCTACTCATGGCACAGATACGCAGTATTTT. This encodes CASSVATHGTDTQYF.

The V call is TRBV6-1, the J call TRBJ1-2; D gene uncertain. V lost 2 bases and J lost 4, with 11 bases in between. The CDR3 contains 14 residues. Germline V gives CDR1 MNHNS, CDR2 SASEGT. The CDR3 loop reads CASSERLIPYGYTF. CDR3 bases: TGTGCCAGCAGTGAACGGCTGATACCCTATGGCTACACCTTC.

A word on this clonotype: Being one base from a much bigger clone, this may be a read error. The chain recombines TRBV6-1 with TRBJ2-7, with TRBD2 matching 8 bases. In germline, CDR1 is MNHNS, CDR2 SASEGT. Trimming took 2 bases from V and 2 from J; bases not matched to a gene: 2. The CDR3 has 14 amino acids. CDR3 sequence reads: CASSEPGGAYEQYF. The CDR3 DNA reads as TGTGCCAGCAGTGAACCGGGGGGGGCCTACGAGCAGTACTTC.

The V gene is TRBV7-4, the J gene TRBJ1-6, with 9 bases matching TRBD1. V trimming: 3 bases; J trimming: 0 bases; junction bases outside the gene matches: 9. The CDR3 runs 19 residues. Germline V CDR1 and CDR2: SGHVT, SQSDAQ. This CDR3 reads CASSFRQGGSSSYNSPLHF. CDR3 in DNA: TGTGCCAGCAGCTTTCGACAGGGGGGCTCGAGCTCCTATAATTCACCCCTCCACTTT.

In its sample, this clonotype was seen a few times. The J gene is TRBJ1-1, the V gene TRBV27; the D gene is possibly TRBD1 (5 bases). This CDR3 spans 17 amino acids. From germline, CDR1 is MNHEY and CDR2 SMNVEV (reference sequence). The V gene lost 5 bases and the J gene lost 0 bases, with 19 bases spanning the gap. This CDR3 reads CASSPGQGAKMNTEAFF. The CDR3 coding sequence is TGTGCCAGCAGTCCAGGGCAAGGAGCGAAAATGAACACTGAAGCTTTCTTT.

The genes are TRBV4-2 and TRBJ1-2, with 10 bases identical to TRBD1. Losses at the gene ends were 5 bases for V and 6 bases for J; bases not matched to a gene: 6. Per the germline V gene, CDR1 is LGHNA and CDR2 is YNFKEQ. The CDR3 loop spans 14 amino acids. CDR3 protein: CASSTLGTGDGYTF. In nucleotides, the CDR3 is TGTGCCAGCAGCACTCTAGGGACAGGGGATGGCTACACCTTC.